This T cell receptor (beta chain) appears in the sequencing data of a study of shared clonotypes between healthy human individuals. Background on the study: Those who served as donors were a couple of women and three men between the ages of 18 and 49.

The ends were cut back, 2 bases at V and 1 base at J, with 5 bases in the middle. CDR3 length: 13 residues. The germline gives CDR1 SNHLY, CDR2 FYNNEI. Here immunoSEQ multiplex PCR was the method, and the copy in TCRdb shows in-frame clones only, minus some. Of over 1.5 million clones listed, 95% to 99% are singletons. In this sample, this clone turned up once. The sample carries other DNA sequences with the same CDR3. Sequencing input: naive CD4+ T cells sorted from blood. Subset here: CD45RA+ positively selected. The chain employs TRBV2 and TRBJ2-5; no definite D call. This receptor was identified in a young man in good health. The CDR3 DNA reads TGTGCCAGCAGTGAATATACCCAAGAGACCCAGTACTTC. Translated, it gives CASSEYTQETQYF.